This is a list of T cell receptor beta chains from one sample in a study of T cells in Graves' hyperthyroidism and ophthalmopathy. TCRdb itself ran the multiplex PCR reads through MiXCR, one entry per CDR3 protein. Seen here are about 320,000 distinct CDR3 sequences, around 16% observed once, and the top ten hold around 34%. The sequencing sample was made of blood. Receptors originate from a young man with Graves' hyperthyroidism. Each CDR3 is given with its conserved first and last residue. D genes are given only for firm matches. Only some rows state a clone size, as once, few, many or a class for expanded clones.

J gene	D gene	V gene	clone size	CDR3 protein	CDR3 DNA
TRBJ1-5	NA	TRBV7-9	few	CASSSDERQGNQPQHF	TGTGCCAGCAGCTCCGACGAAAGACAGGGCAATCAGCCCCAGCATTTT
TRBJ1-1	NA	TRBV29-1	NA	CSVEDPGDTEAFF	TGCAGCGTTGAAGACCCAGGGGACACTGAAGCTTTCTTT
TRBJ2-6	TRBD1	TRBV20-1	NA	CSARRDRYSGANVLTF	TGCAGTGCTAGACGGGACAGATACTCTGGGGCCAACGTCCTGACTTTC
TRBJ2-5	TRBD1	TRBV2	many	CAILGQGQQTQYF	TGTGCCATCCTAGGACAGGGTCAGCAGACCCAGTACTTC
TRBJ2-1	NA	TRBV24-1	few	CAASDSQGREQFF	TGTGCCGCCAGTGATTCACAGGGAAGGGAGCAGTTCTTC
TRBJ2-1	NA	TRBV6-2/TRBV6-3	NA	CASSARSRSYNEQFF	TGTGCCAGCAGTGCGCGGAGCCGCTCCTACAATGAGCAGTTCTTC
TRBJ2-2	TRBD2	TRBV10-1	few	CASSAGLAGNTGELFF	TGCGCCAGCAGTGCTGGACTAGCGGGAAACACCGGGGAGCTGTTTTTT
TRBJ2-5	NA	TRBV28	NA	CASSPTYRETQYF	TGTGCCAGCAGCCCCACGTACAGAGAGACCCAGTACTTC
TRBJ2-7	NA	TRBV3-1	few	CASRPAARETYEQYF	TGTGCCAGCAGACCAGCAGCCCGAGAAACCTACGAGCAGTACTTC
TRBJ2-4	TRBD1	TRBV24-1	many	CATSDHRTGGNIQYF	TGTGCCACCAGTGATCACAGGACAGGGGGAAACATTCAGTACTTC
TRBJ1-6	NA	TRBV20-1	many	CSARRGNSPLHF	TGCAGTGCTAGGAGGGGAAATTCACCCCTCCACTTT
TRBJ2-1	TRBD2	TRBV27	many	CASSFSGSGHNEQFF	TGTGCCAGCAGTTTTAGCGGGTCGGGGCACAATGAGCAGTTCTTC
TRBJ1-2	NA	TRBV2	few	CASSPGLQLGGYTF	TGTGCCAGCTCGCCGGGACTCCAATTGGGTGGCTACACCTTC
TRBJ1-1	NA	TRBV7-9	NA	CASRTGPSNTEAFF	TGTGCCAGCAGAACCGGACCGTCGAACACTGAAGCTTTCTTT
TRBJ1-6	TRBD1	TRBV18	few	CASSPRTGDDSPLHF	TGTGCCAGCTCACCGCGGACAGGGGATGATTCACCCCTCCACTTT
TRBJ2-1	NA	TRBV11-2	many	CASSLASRNNEQFF	TGTGCCAGCAGCTTAGCGTCCAGAAACAATGAGCAGTTCTTC
TRBJ2-1	NA	TRBV10-2	NA	CASEAGAQVVYNEQFF	TGCGCCAGCGAGGCAGGGGCCCAAGTTGTTTACAATGAGCAGTTCTTC
TRBJ2-6	TRBD1	TRBV14	few	CASSPSPGRGKSGANVLTF	TGTGCCAGCAGCCCAAGCCCTGGCAGGGGGAAATCTGGGGCCAACGTCCTGACTTTC
TRBJ2-1	NA	TRBV7-3	many	CASSFGPTNEQFF	TGTGCCAGCAGCTTTGGGCCAACAAATGAGCAGTTCTTC
TRBJ2-1	NA	TRBV11-2	many	CASSSDPEGQFF	TGTGCCAGCAGCTCTGACCCTGAGGGGCAGTTCTTC
TRBJ1-5	NA	TRBV15	NA	CATSRAGSNQPQHF	TGTGCCACCAGCAGAGCTGGCAGCAATCAGCCCCAGCATTTT
TRBJ2-2	TRBD2	TRBV6-1	NA	CASNTTPGLAGVIMDTGERFF	TGTGCCAGCAACACAACTCCGGGACTAGCGGGAGTAATAATGGACACCGGGGAGCGGTTTTTT
TRBJ1-1	NA	TRBV6-1	many	CAAVSIGTEAFF	TGTGCCGCCGTTTCGATAGGGACTGAAGCTTTCTTT
TRBJ2-1	TRBD1	TRBV24-1	few	CATSDNDRGEYNEQFF	TGTGCCACCAGTGATAACGACAGGGGAGAATACAATGAGCAGTTCTTC
TRBJ2-3	NA	TRBV18	NA	CASSPRTEDTQYF	TGTGCCAGCTCACCGCGGACCGAAGATACGCAGTATTTT
TRBJ2-5	TRBD1	TRBV12-3/TRBV12-4	NA	CASSLLDRVGETQYF	TGTGCCAGCAGTTTACTGGACAGGGTCGGCGAGACCCAGTACTTC
TRBJ2-2	NA	TRBV6-2/TRBV6-3	many	CASSLSGENTGELFF	TGTGCCAGCAGTTTAAGCGGTGAGAACACCGGGGAGCTGTTTTTT
TRBJ1-1	NA	TRBV10-3	many	CAISEPLAGNTEAFF	TGTGCCATCAGTGAGCCCCTGGCAGGGAACACTGAAGCTTTCTTT
TRBJ1-2	TRBD1	TRBV10-3	few	CAISEDRGQDGYTF	TGTGCCATCAGCGAGGACAGGGGGCAGGATGGCTACACCTTC
TRBJ1-4	NA	TRBV7-8	NA	CASSPLEGGNREKLFF	TGTGCCAGCAGCCCCCTCGAGGGAGGGAATAGGGAAAAACTGTTTTTT
TRBJ2-7	TRBD1	TRBV3-1	NA	CASSRGQGGPYEQYF	TGTGCCAGCAGTAGGGGACAGGGGGGTCCCTACGAGCAGTACTTC
TRBJ2-1	TRBD2	TRBV27	NA	CASSLSGSGEQFF	TGTGCCAGCAGTTTAAGCGGGAGCGGGGAGCAGTTCTTC
TRBJ1-1	NA	TRBV12-3/TRBV12-4	many	CASSTGRPEAFF	TGTGCCAGCAGTACAGGGCGACCTGAAGCTTTCTTT
TRBJ1-2	NA	TRBV3-1	many	CASSQGFSYGYTF	TGTGCCAGCAGCCAAGGATTCTCCTATGGCTACACCTTC
TRBJ1-5	TRBD1	TRBV2	few	CASRAIRDRDQPQHF	TGTGCCAGCAGGGCTATCCGGGACAGGGATCAGCCCCAGCATTTT
TRBJ2-5	TRBD1	TRBV5-1	NA	CASSPLGVRGRGETQYF	TGCGCCAGCAGCCCCCTTGGAGTTAGGGGGCGAGGCGAGACCCAGTACTTC
TRBJ2-5	TRBD2	TRBV20-1	NA	CSARVEGLAGGGETQYF	TGCAGTGCTAGAGTTGAGGGATTAGCGGGAGGAGGGGAGACCCAGTACTTC
TRBJ1-2	NA	TRBV28	NA	CASKGTLLGNYGYTF	TGTGCCAGCAAGGGGACACTCCTGGGGAACTATGGCTACACCTTC
TRBJ1-2	NA	TRBV29-1	NA	CSVEGRGVLGYTF	TGCAGCGTTGAGGGGAGAGGGGTACTTGGCTACACCTTC
TRBJ2-7	TRBD2	TRBV2	many	CASSGLAGGNSYEQYF	TGTGCCAGCAGTGGATTAGCGGGAGGGAACTCCTACGAGCAGTACTTC
TRBJ2-5	TRBD1	TRBV5-5	few	CASTSPTTGVETQYF	TGTGCCAGCACCTCCCCGACGACAGGGGTCGAGACCCAGTACTTC
TRBJ2-7	NA	TRBV6-1	many	CASSERAIAEGYEQYF	TGTGCCAGCAGTGAACGGGCGATAGCAGAGGGCTACGAGCAGTACTTC
TRBJ2-6	NA	TRBV19	few	CASSIDQGRSSRTF	TGTGCCAGTAGTATAGATCAGGGACGGTCCAGTCGGACTTTC
TRBJ2-5	NA	TRBV5-5	few	CASSFTLWGKETQYF	TGTGCCAGCAGCTTTACATTGTGGGGGAAAGAGACCCAGTACTTC
TRBJ1-2	TRBD1	TRBV2	NA	CASTRQGFNYGYTF	TGTGCCAGCACCCGACAGGGGTTTAACTATGGCTACACCTTC
TRBJ1-1	NA	TRBV7-9	NA	CASSHFVARVAFF	TGTGCCAGCAGCCATTTTGTAGCACGGGTAGCTTTCTTT
TRBJ2-3	TRBD2	TRBV20-1	NA	CSARSGLAESTGTQYF	TGCAGTGCTAGGTCGGGACTAGCGGAGAGCACAGGTACGCAGTATTTT
TRBJ2-1	NA	TRBV19	few	CASSTSAAYEQFF	TGTGCCAGTAGCACCTCCGCGGCATATGAGCAGTTCTTC
TRBJ2-7	NA	TRBV6-1	many	CASSGRGFSYEQYF	TGTGCCAGCAGTGGGAGGGGGTTCTCCTACGAGCAGTACTTC
TRBJ2-6	NA	TRBV5-1	NA	CASSLKGGSGANVLTF	TGCGCCAGCAGCCTGAAAGGGGGCTCTGGGGCCAACGTCCTGACTTTC